One sample yielded the 3 T cell receptor beta chains listed below, sequenced in a study of cytomegalovirus exposure and HLA in healthy donors. In the PCR, 60 Vbeta and 13 Jbeta primers were used. Using immunoSEQ multiplex PCR, the repertoire was profiled, and TCRdb retains in-frame clones only, with some absent. The table shows about 160,000 clones, with just under 80% occurring only once. The sequencing input was PBMCs. Every receptor here comes from a woman between 45 and 60 years old in good health and CMV-seropositive.

This sequence joins TRBV29-1 and TRBJ1-2; tentative D call: TRBD1 (6 bases). The V end lost 7 bases, the J end lost 0 bases, and 15 bases lay between the germline ends. CDR1 and CDR2 from the germline V gene are SQVTM and ANQGSEA. CDR3 length: 14 amino acids. CDR3 in DNA: TGCAGCGCATTAGGGGGTCCGCCTAACTATGGCTACACCTTC. Its translation is CSALGGPPNYGYTF. Variable domain in full (rest from reference TRBV29-1 and TRBJ1-2): SAVISQKPSRDICQRGTSLTIQCQVDSQVTMMFWYRQQPGQSLTLIATANQGSEATYESGFVIDKFPISRPNLTFSTLTVSNMSPEDSSIYLCSALGGPPNYGYTFGSGTRLTVV.

The chain employs TRBV29-1 and TRBJ2-3, with D perhaps TRBD1 (5 bases). The CDR3 loop spans 14 amino acids. Germline V CDR1 and CDR2: SQVTM, ANQGSEA. Trimming took 1 base from V and 2 from J, leaving 10 bases between them. For the CDR3, the DNA is TGCAGCGTTGAAGGACAGACCTACACAGATACGCAGTATTTT. This sequence encodes CSVEGQTYTDTQYF.

This sequence joins TRBV29-1 and TRBJ2-5; 8 bases agree with TRBD2. The CDR3 contains 14 residues. J lost 7 bases, V lost 3 bases, and 10 bases had no gene match. Germline V gene sequence: CDR1 SQVTM, CDR2 ANQGSEA. The CDR3 loop reads CSVEEHSGKGTQYF. The CDR3 DNA sequence: TGCAGCGTTGAGGAGCATAGCGGGAAGGGGACCCAGTACTTC. The full variable domain, with the rest looked up from reference TRBV29-1 and TRBJ2-5, is SAVISQKPSRDICQRGTSLTIQCQVDSQVTMMFWYRQQPGQSLTLIATANQGSEATYESGFVIDKFPISRPNLTFSTLTVSNMSPEDSSIYLCSVEEHSGKGTQYFGPGTRLLVL.